The 2 T cell receptor beta chains below come from one sample, sequenced in a study of PD-1 blockade in classical Hodgkin lymphoma. Only in-frame clones appear in the TCRdb table, and some are missing; sequencing was by immunoSEQ multiplex PCR. The table lists about 17,000 clones, approximately 84% of them singletons, with around 1.9% in the top ten. As for time point: cycle 4 day 1 (C4D1), after five to seven weeks of nivolumab. Every patient experienced relapse after autologous stem cell transplantation, and brentuximab vedotin exposure varied. The CD4+ T cells used were purified from thawed PBMCs through magnetic negative selection. Sequenced material: CD4+ T cells from blood, taken before the fourth cycle of nivolumab. These receptors all stem from a human donor with classical Hodgkin lymphoma.

This chain links TRBV9 with TRBJ1-1; D is ambiguous. The CDR3 totals 14 residues. The germline gives CDR1 SGDLS, CDR2 YYNGEE. The V end was cut by 6 bases, the J end by 5 bases, with 17 bases between. CDR3 protein: CASKQDGPGTEAFF. The CDR3 DNA reads TGTGCCAGCAAGCAGGACGGCCCCGGTACTGAAGCTTTCTTT.

This clone showed up just once. The V call is TRBV7-2, the J call TRBJ1-3, with unresolved D. Looked up from germline, CDR1 is SGHTA and CDR2 is FQGNSA. The CDR3 spans 15 residues. V dropped 2 bases and J dropped 0 bases, with 8 bases sitting between them. CDR3: CASSLFRNSGNTIYF. CDR3 nucleotide sequence: TGTGCCAGCAGCTTATTCAGAAACTCTGGAAACACCATATATTTT.